A single sample gave rise to the 30 T cell receptor beta chains below, sequenced in a study of beta chain features in type 1 diabetes. Study-wide results and caveats: The study found moderately but significantly shorter TCRB CDR3s in all four CD4+ subsets of Type 1 diabetes patients.

Expressed TCRB transcripts were sequenced because the isolated RNA had all been reverse transcribed beforehand. Assay: immunoSEQ multiplex PCR; the TCRdb copy retains only in-frame clones and omits some. This repertoire shows hundreds of thousands of clones, over 12% found once; its top ten account for approximately 0.039%. No antigen has been identified for these receptors. Sequencing input: naive CD4+ T cells from blood. The receptors derive from a man younger than 35 with type 1 diabetes.

V usage is TRBV19 and J usage is TRBJ1-5, with no clear D. This CDR3 has 13 amino acids. Germline assignment: CDR1 LNHDA and CDR2 SQIVND (reference sequence). The V and J ends lost 0 bases and 5 bases respectively, with 5 bases between them. CDR3 bases: TGTGCCAGTAGTATAGACCGCTATCAGCCCCAGCATTTT. Residues: CASSIDRYQPQHF.

There are a few counts of this clone. The chain employs TRBV5-1 and TRBJ2-6; 7 bases map to TRBD1. The V gene's germline CDR1 is SGHRS and CDR2 YFSETQ. The J segment lost 4 bases and the V segment lost 1 base, leaving 11 bases of the junction unmatched. The CDR3 has 18 residues. CDR3 sequence (DNA): TGCGCCAGCAGCTTGTTTCACCTAGGGGGCGCCGGGGCCAACGTCCTGACTTTC. This codes for CASSLFHLGGAGANVLTF.

Here the CDR3 reads CASSSQGDYGYTF. In nucleotides, the CDR3 is TGTGCCAGCAGCTCACAGGGGGACTATGGCTACACCTTC. V is TRBV7-2 and J is TRBJ1-2; 8 nucleotides match TRBD1. The J segment lost 3 bases and the V segment lost 4 bases, leaving 1 base of the junction unmatched. The CDR3 totals 13 residues. Germline V gene data show CDR1 as SGHTA and CDR2 as FQGNSA.

This clone turned up a few times. V and J are TRBV29-1 and TRBJ1-2; D not certain. Germline lookup yields CDR1 SQVTM and CDR2 ANQGSEA. V lost 6 bases and J lost 4, with 15 bases in between. There are 13 residues in the CDR3. This CDR3 reads CSVEPLTLYGYTF. The CDR3 nucleotides read TGCAGCGTCGAACCCCTTACGCTCTATGGCTACACCTTC.

V and J are TRBV30 and TRBJ1-2, with a weak D call TRBD1 (5 bases). The CDR3 has 15 residues. Trimming stripped 0 bases from V and 1 base from J, with 12 bases between. Germline CDR1 and CDR2: GTSNPN and SVGIG (reference sequence). Written as DNA, the CDR3 is TGTGCCTGGAGTGTTCCGGACACGAGTAACTATGGCTACACCTTC. It specifies CAWSVPDTSNYGYTF.

This clone was seen ten or more times. The rearrangement links TRBV10-3 to TRBJ2-3, with D maybe TRBD2 (6 bases). Germline values: CDR1 ENHRY, CDR2 SYGVKD. Trimming left V 7 bases short and J 2 bases short, with 13 bases between. This CDR3 has 14 residues. CDR3 in DNA: TGTGCCATCACCGGGAGTCAAGCCACAGATACGCAGTATTTT. Its translation: CAITGSQATDTQYF.

In this sample, this clone turned up a few times. This chain joins TRBV15 and TRBJ2-1, with TRBD1 as a possible D gene (5 bases). This CDR3 is 14 amino acids long. The V gene's germline CDR1 is LNHNV and CDR2 YYDKDF (reference sequence). V was shortened by 4 bases and J by 5 bases, with 12 bases between the two germline ends. The CDR3 region has the DNA TGTGCCACCAGCATCCCCAGGGCCAACAATGAGCAGTTCTTC. It encodes CATSIPRANNEQFF.

The chain recombines TRBV13 with TRBJ2-7; 10 bases are a match to TRBD1. The V gene end was trimmed by 0 bases and the J gene end by 4 bases; junction bases not matched to a gene: 9. This CDR3 has 17 amino acids. CDR1 and CDR2 from the germline V gene are PRHDT and FYEKMQ (reference sequence). This CDR3 reads CASSLGSGRQGAYEQYF. CDR3 nucleotides: TGTGCCAGCAGCTTAGGCTCTGGACGACAGGGGGCTTACGAGCAGTACTTC.

This clone was seen a few times. The chain combines TRBV7-2 with TRBJ2-1; TRBD1 or TRBD2 may be the D gene (6 bases each). V gave up 3 bases and J gave up 7 bases, with 16 bases separating them. CDR1 SGHTA and CDR2 FQGNSA come from the germline V gene. The CDR3 extends over 15 amino acids. In DNA form, the CDR3 reads TGTGCCAGCAGCTTGGGGGGCAGGGTCCAAAATGAGCAGTTCTTC. Residues: CASSLGGRVQNEQFF.

The chain links TRBV2 to TRBJ2-7; a possible D gene is TRBD2 (6 bases). Germline V gene lookup returns CDR1 SNHLY and CDR2 FYNNEI. The CDR3 runs 13 residues. V was shortened by 8 bases and J by 2 bases, with 13 bases between the two germline ends. The CDR3 DNA is TGTGCCAGCGGCATCCCGGGAGCCTACGAGCAGTACTTC. Protein sequence: CASGIPGAYEQYF.

The CDR3 sequence is CSAGDEQFF. The CDR3 DNA follows: TGCAGTGCTGGTGATGAGCAGTTCTTC. The chain is built from TRBV20-1 and TRBJ2-1; D unresolved. Germline V CDR1 and CDR2: DFQATT, SNEGSKA (reference sequence). Between the trimmed V and J ends, which lost 5 bases and 8 bases, there was a span of 4 bases. This CDR3 has 9 residues.

This clone occurred a few times. The same CDR3 arises from other DNA sequences in this sample as well. The chain recombines TRBV7-2 with TRBJ2-5, with 9 positions matching TRBD1. This CDR3 spans 14 amino acids. Trimming took 6 bases from V and 2 from J; bases not matched to a gene: 4. Germline loops: CDR1 SGHTA, CDR2 FQGNSA. CDR3 amino acids: CASSQDRGQETQYF. CDR3 bases: TGTGCCAGCAGTCAGGACAGGGGACAAGAGACCCAGTACTTC.

The J gene is TRBJ2-5, the V gene TRBV19, with a tentative D call TRBD2 (5 bases). Germline V lookup: CDR1 LNHDA, CDR2 SQIVND (reference sequence). The length of the CDR3 is 13 residues. Trimming left V 9 bases short and J 5 bases short, with 16 bases between. CDR3 coding DNA: TGTGCCAGACCCGACCAGCGCGGGGAGACCCAGTACTTC. Protein sequence: CARPDQRGETQYF.

The rearrangement links TRBV5-1 to TRBJ2-5; 10 nucleotides agree with TRBD2. This CDR3 contains 14 residues. Trimming cost V 6 bases and J 3 bases; bases outside gene matches: 5. CDR1 is SGHRS and CDR2 is YFSETQ in the germline V gene. The CDR3 bases are TGCGCCAGCATTAGCGGGGGGCCTAAAGAGACCCAGTACTTC. Translated, it gives CASISGGPKETQYF.

The table lists this clone with a few counts. The chain joins TRBV9 to TRBJ1-1; TRBD1 might be the D (6 bases). This CDR3 has 14 amino acids. V shed 3 bases and J shed 1 base, with 10 bases lying between them. Germline loops: CDR1 SGDLS, CDR2 YYNGEE. CDR3 coding DNA: TGTGCCAGCAGCGGAGGACAGACGAACACTGAAGCTTTCTTT. This sequence encodes CASSGGQTNTEAFF.

The J gene is TRBJ2-5, the V gene TRBV9; TRBD1 matches 7 bases. V lost 2 bases and J lost 5; bases outside the gene matches: 9. CDR3 size: 15 residues. Per the germline V gene, CDR1 is SGDLS and CDR2 is YYNGEE. CDR3 region: CASSVSAGGWETQYF. In nucleotides, the CDR3 is TGTGCCAGCAGCGTCAGCGCAGGGGGATGGGAGACCCAGTACTTC.

On this clone itself: Other DNA variants within this sample encode the same CDR3. The chain is built from TRBV5-1 and TRBJ2-3; D ambiguous. From germline, CDR1 is SGHRS and CDR2 YFSETQ. The CDR3 consists of 14 residues. Trimming took 2 bases from V and 0 from J, leaving 7 bases between them. This CDR3 is CASSLPSSTDTQYF. CDR3 DNA sequence: TGCGCCAGCAGCTTACCATCTAGCACAGATACGCAGTATTTT.

This clone was detected only a few times. This sequence joins TRBV7-6 and TRBJ2-1; possibly TRBD1 for D (5 bases). The CDR3 sequence is 15 residues long. CDR1 and CDR2 (germline): SGHVS, FNYEAQ. The V end was cut by 6 bases, the J end by 3 bases, with 15 bases between. CDR3 nucleotide sequence: TGTGCCAGCAGTTCCCCACTCGACAGCTACAATGAGCAGTTCTTC. It yields the protein CASSSPLDSYNEQFF.

V is TRBV2 and J is TRBJ2-3; D is unresolved. The CDR3 totals 15 residues. V was trimmed by 5 bases and J by 4 bases, leaving 16 bases between them. Per germline, CDR1 SNHLY and CDR2 FYNNEI. Here the CDR3 DNA reads TGTGCCAGCAGTAAGTGGAGCGCTTCCGCAGATACGCAGTATTTT. It specifies CASSKWSASADTQYF.

The chain has TRBV9 and TRBJ1-1; D may be TRBD1 (6 bases). CDR1 SGDLS and CDR2 YYNGEE come from the germline V gene. The germline V and J ends were trimmed by 0 bases and 5 bases, with 11 bases remaining between them. This CDR3 has 14 residues. In nucleotides, the CDR3 is TGTGCCAGCAGCGTAGAAGGGGGTAGGACTGAAGCTTTCTTT. This gives the protein CASSVEGGRTEAFF.

The chain links TRBV4-3 to TRBJ2-5, with D perhaps given as TRBD1 or TRBD2 (5 bases each). CDR1 and CDR2 (germline): LGHNA, YSLEER. V lost 0 bases, J lost 0 bases, and 14 bases lay in between. This CDR3 is 17 amino acids long. In DNA, the CDR3 is TGCGCCAGCAGCCAAGACCCCCAGGGACCGTACCAAGAGACCCAGTACTTC. Its protein product is CASSQDPQGPYQETQYF.

A few counts support this clone. The J gene is TRBJ2-7, the V gene TRBV28; D is unresolved. V gave up 2 bases and J gave up 7 bases, with 15 bases separating them. The CDR3 covers 14 residues. Germline V gene data show CDR1 as MDHEN and CDR2 as SYDVKM. The CDR3 spells CASSLSLPLGEQYF. In DNA form, the CDR3 reads TGTGCCAGCAGTTTAAGCCTCCCCCTTGGGGAGCAGTACTTC.

This clone showed up just a few times. The rearrangement links TRBV7-8 to TRBJ2-6; 12 positions agree with TRBD1. The J segment lost 2 bases and the V segment lost 4 bases, leaving 3 bases of the junction unmatched. Germline-derived CDR1 and CDR2 are SGHVS and FQNEAQ. The CDR3 runs 17 residues. CDR3 nucleotide sequence: TGTGCCAGCAGCTGGGGACAGGGGGCGCCTGGGGCCAACGTCCTGACTTTC. Its translation: CASSWGQGAPGANVLTF. The full variable domain, in which reference TRBV7-8 and TRBJ2-6 provide the parts outside the CDR3, is GAGVSQSPRYKVAKRGQDVALRCDPISGHVSLFWYQQALGQGPEFLTYFQNEAQLDKSGLPSDRFFAERPEGSVSTLKIQRTQQEDSAVYLCASSWGQGAPGANVLTFGAGSRLTVL.

The rearrangement uses TRBV4-2 and TRBJ2-2; D not certain. Trimming shortened V by 4 bases and J by 3 bases, and 12 bases separated the two germline ends. Germline V gives CDR1 LGHNA, CDR2 YNFKEQ. This CDR3 has 15 amino acids. As DNA, the CDR3 is TGTGCCAGCAGCCCCCAGTGGGCGGACACCGGGGAGCTGTTTTTT. Its translation: CASSPQWADTGELFF.

Here the CDR3 DNA reads TGCGCCAGCAGCGATACCAACTCCTACGAGCAGTACTTC. Protein sequence: CASSDTNSYEQYF. The chain links TRBV5-1 to TRBJ2-7; D is unresolved. Germline values: CDR1 SGHRS, CDR2 YFSETQ. This CDR3 is 13 amino acids long. The V gene lost 4 bases and the J gene lost 0 bases, with 8 bases spanning the gap.

This clone has a handful of counts. The rearrangement joins TRBV18 to TRBJ1-5, with D hard to call. V lost 6 bases and J lost 5, with 11 bases in between. In germline, CDR1 is KGHSH, CDR2 LQKENI. The CDR3 covers 13 residues. CDR3 nucleotides: TGTGCCAGCTCCTCGACGGACTATCAGCCCCAGCATTTT. Its protein is CASSSTDYQPQHF.

The genes are TRBV27 and TRBJ1-4, with TRBD1 identical over 7 bases. Germline V gene data show CDR1 as MNHEY and CDR2 as SMNVEV (reference sequence). This CDR3 comprises 14 residues. The ends lost 9 bases at V and 3 bases at J; junction bases unmatched: 7. The CDR3 loop is CASSSGTANEKLFF. DNA of the CDR3: TGTGCCAGTAGCTCCGGGACAGCTAATGAAAAACTGTTTTTT. The variable domain in full, completed from reference TRBV27 and TRBJ1-4, reads EAQVTQNPRYLITVTGKKLTVTCSQNMNHEYMSWYRQDPGLGLRQIYYSMNVEVTDKGDVPEGYKVSRKEKRNFPLILESPSPNQTSLYFCASSSGTANEKLFFGSGTQLSVL.

Notes on this clone: The sample carries other DNA sequences with the same CDR3. V and J are TRBV18 and TRBJ2-3; 9 bases fit TRBD1. The CDR3 sequence is 15 residues long. From germline, CDR1 is KGHSH and CDR2 LQKENI. V lost 3 bases, J lost 3 bases, and 4 bases stayed unmatched. CDR3 in amino acids: CASSPGTGRTDTQYF. The CDR3 DNA follows: TGTGCCAGCTCACCTGGGACAGGGCGGACAGATACGCAGTATTTT. Using reference TRBV18 and TRBJ2-3 for the parts outside the CDR3, the full variable domain is NAGVMQNPRHLVRRRGQEARLRCSPMKGHSHVYWYRQLPEEGLKFMVYLQKENIIDESGMPKERFSAEFPKEGPSILRIQQVVRGDSAAYFCASSPGTGRTDTQYFGPGTRLTVL.

With respect to this clone: This sample also contains other DNA sequences that code for the same CDR3. The chain combines TRBV29-1 with TRBJ1-1, with D possibly being TRBD1 (5 bases). Trimming took off 6 bases at V and 0 bases at J, with 11 bases between the two ends. This CDR3 has 13 residues. Germline CDR1 reads SQVTM; CDR2 reads ANQGSEA. The CDR3 sequence is CSVSGTVNTEAFF. The CDR3, as DNA: TGCAGCGTCTCCGGGACGGTGAACACTGAAGCTTTCTTT.

This clone came up a few times. The rearrangement links TRBV14 to TRBJ2-1; TRBD1 aligns across 9 bases. The germline V gene has CDR1 SGHDN and CDR2 FVKESK. The CDR3 extends over 14 amino acids. With V trimmed by 3 bases and J by 15 bases, 12 bases remained unmatched. The CDR3 protein is CASSQNHRGQGWFF. In nucleotides, the CDR3 is TGTGCCAGCAGCCAGAACCACAGGGGGCAGGGGTGGTTCTTC. The variable domain in full, completed from reference TRBV14 and TRBJ2-1, reads EAGVTQFPSHSVIEKGQTVTLRCDPISGHDNLYWYRRVMGKEIKFLLHFVKESKQDESGMPNNRFLAERTGGTYSTLKVQPAELEDSGVYFCASSQNHRGQGWFFGPGTRLTVL.